Presented here are 19 T cell receptor beta chains from one specimen sequenced in a study of blood T cell repertoires in COVID-19. TCRdb's copy holds only in-frame clones and misses some; the assay was immunoSEQ multiplex PCR. The repertoire holds some 110,000 clones, with 65% to 90% as singletons. Sequenced sample: peripheral blood. The receptors were gathered from a man aged 55 to 70 with acute or convalescent COVID-19.

The genes are TRBV5-4 and TRBJ2-3, with D maybe TRBD2 (5 bases). Trimming took 3 bases from V and 0 from J, leaving 11 bases between them. CDR1 is SGHNT and CDR2 is YYREEE in the germline V gene (reference sequence). CDR3 size: 15 residues. CDR3 amino acids: CASSSKRSSTDTQYF. The CDR3 region has the DNA TGTGCCAGCAGCTCTAAGCGGAGTAGCACAGATACGCAGTATTTT.

In this sample, this clone turned up a few times. The chain carries TRBV7-8 and TRBJ1-6; 10 bases agree with TRBD1. This CDR3 region has 14 residues. Germline CDR1 SGHVS, CDR2 FQNEAQ. V was pared by 5 bases and J by 9 bases, with 4 bases of the junction left unmatched. Written as DNA, the CDR3 is TGTGCCAGCAGCGCGGGACAGGGGACTTCACCCCTCCACTTT. Amino acids: CASSAGQGTSPLHF.

This chain links TRBV28 with TRBJ2-3, with 12 nucleotides matching TRBD2. Trimming at V came to 5 bases and at J to 2 bases, leaving 5 bases not matched to a gene. This CDR3 is 16 amino acids long. Germline assignment: CDR1 MDHEN and CDR2 SYDVKM. Here the CDR3 reads CASSGASGRDTDTQYF. The CDR3, as DNA: TGTGCCAGCAGTGGGGCTAGCGGGAGGGACACAGATACGCAGTATTTT.

This clone was picked up a small number of times. The rearrangement links TRBV6-5 to TRBJ1-6; 7 nucleotides line up with TRBD1. After removal of 9 bases from V and 3 bases from J, the junction contained 5 bases not matched to a gene. The CDR3 length is 14 residues. Germline V gene sequence: CDR1 MNHEY, CDR2 SVGAGI. CDR3 sequence reads: CARMWDSYNSPLHF. Here the CDR3 DNA reads TGTGCCAGGATGTGGGACAGCTATAATTCACCCCTCCACTTT.

The chain combines TRBV5-1 with TRBJ2-7, with D perhaps TRBD1 (5 bases). The V end was cut by 4 bases, the J end by 1 base, with 24 bases between. Germline assignment: CDR1 SGHRS and CDR2 YFSETQ. This CDR3 is 18 amino acids long. The CDR3 DNA reads as TGCGCCAGCAGCGCTTTTCGTCCCACCCCGCGACAGTCCTACGAGCAGTACTTC. Its translation: CASSAFRPTPRQSYEQYF.

In this sample, this clone turned up once. DNA of the CDR3: TGTGCCAGCAGTGGGGACAGGACGATCAATCAGCCCCAGCATTTT. Encoded protein: CASSGDRTINQPQHF. The V call is TRBV2, the J call TRBJ1-5; 8 nucleotides match TRBD1. Germline V gene data show CDR1 as SNHLY and CDR2 as FYNNEI. The CDR3 is 15 amino acids. The ends lost 4 bases at V and 3 bases at J; junction bases unmatched: 5. The whole variable domain, remainder taken from reference TRBV2 and TRBJ1-5, is EPEVTQTPSHQVTQMGQEVILRCVPISNHLYFYWYRQILGQKVEFLVSFYNNEISEKSEIFDDQFSVERPDGSNFTLKIRSTKLEDSAMYFCASSGDRTINQPQHFGDGTRLSIL.

The rearrangement uses TRBV21-1 and TRBJ2-5; the D call in the table, TRBD2, was not verified against the DNA. TRBV21-1 is flagged as a pseudogene. The CDR3 contains 14 residues. CDR3 in DNA: TGTGCCAGCAGGAAAGCGGGAGGTCGCGAGACCCAGTACTTC. Translating it yields CASRKAGGRETQYF.

This clone appeared once. The rearrangement joins TRBV5-1 to TRBJ2-1; perhaps TRBD2 as D (7 bases). The CDR3 contains 15 residues. V was pared by 4 bases and J by 7 bases, with 18 bases between. The germline gives CDR1 SGHRS, CDR2 YFSETQ. The chain's CDR3 is CASSPTSGGYNEQFF. CDR3 nucleotides: TGCGCCAGCAGCCCAACCTCGGGGGGCTATAATGAGCAGTTCTTC. The full variable domain, in which reference TRBV5-1 and TRBJ2-1 provide the parts outside the CDR3, is KAGVTQTPRYLIKTRGQQVTLSCSPISGHRSVSWYQQTPGQGLQFLFEYFSETQRNKGNFPGRFSGRQFSNSRSEMNVSTLELGDSALYLCASSPTSGGYNEQFFGPGTRLTVL.

This clone was seen many times. V and J are TRBV4-1 and TRBJ1-4, with no clear D. Germline-derived CDR1 and CDR2 are MGHRA and YSYEKL. There are 17 residues in the CDR3. V dropped 0 bases and J dropped 8 bases, with 19 bases sitting between them. CDR3 DNA sequence: TGCGCCAGCAGCCAAGAAGGCGGGGAGTTCGGAGTAGAAAAACTGTTTTTT. Translation gives CASSQEGGEFGVEKLFF.

The rearrangement links TRBV12-3 or TRBV12-4 to TRBJ1-5; TRBD1 might be the D (5 bases). CDR3 size: 13 residues. V gave up 7 bases and J gave up 2 bases, with 9 bases separating them. The CDR3: CASMGGRNQPQHF. In DNA, the CDR3 is TGTGCCAGCATGGGGGGTCGCAATCAGCCCCAGCATTTT.

About this clone: The junction departs from germline at one end; a sequencing error may be responsible. The chain employs TRBV7-7 and TRBJ2-5; a possible D gene is TRBD2 (5 bases). CDR3 size: 14 residues. Germline lookup yields CDR1 SSHAT and CDR2 FNYEAQ (reference sequence). The CDR3 DNA follows: TGTGCTAGCAGCTTAGACCTAGCTCAAGAGACCCAGTACTTC. It translates to CASSLDLAQETQYF.

The chain recombines TRBV19 with TRBJ2-1; 7 positions agree with TRBD2. The V gene's germline CDR1 is LNHDA and CDR2 SQIVND (reference sequence). The V gene end was trimmed by 5 bases and the J gene end by 3 bases; junction bases not matched to a gene: 4. The CDR3 contains 14 residues. In DNA form, the CDR3 reads TGTGCCAGTAGTCGCGGGACTAACTACAATGAGCAGTTCTTC. Amino acid sequence: CASSRGTNYNEQFF.

CDR3 protein: CASRTGGPNTEAFF. The CDR3 bases are TGTGCCAGCCGAACAGGGGGCCCGAACACTGAAGCTTTCTTT. The V call is TRBV7-6, the J call TRBJ1-1; the match to TRBD1 covers 9 bases. This CDR3 has 14 amino acids. The V segment lost 8 bases and the J segment 1 base; nucleotides outside the gene matches: 5. Germline lookup yields CDR1 SGHVS and CDR2 FNYEAQ.

The V call is TRBV4-2, the J call TRBJ1-2; D is ambiguous. The V end lost 0 bases, the J end lost 7 bases, and 15 bases lay between the germline ends. Per the germline V gene, CDR1 is LGHNA and CDR2 is YNFKEQ. The CDR3 runs to 15 residues. The chain's CDR3 is CASSQEAGWAGGYTF. The CDR3, as DNA: TGTGCCAGCAGCCAAGAGGCGGGGTGGGCGGGTGGCTACACCTTC.

V usage is TRBV5-1 and J usage is TRBJ1-5, with 9 bases aligning to TRBD1. This CDR3 contains 14 residues. Losses at the gene ends were 4 bases for V and 7 bases for J; bases not matched to a gene: 6. Germline V gene sequence: CDR1 SGHRS, CDR2 YFSETQ. The CDR3 DNA follows: TGCGCCAGCAGCGAACAGGGGGCGGACCAGCCCCAGCATTTT. This sequence encodes CASSEQGADQPQHF. The full variable domain, rest sourced from reference TRBV5-1 and TRBJ1-5, is KAGVTQTPRYLIKTRGQQVTLSCSPISGHRSVSWYQQTPGQGLQFLFEYFSETQRNKGNFPGRFSGRQFSNSRSEMNVSTLELGDSALYLCASSEQGADQPQHFGDGTRLSIL.

V and J are TRBV19 and TRBJ2-2; D gene unclear. The CDR3 consists of 17 residues. Trimming shortened V by 5 bases and J by 7 bases, and 23 bases separated the two germline ends. Looked up from germline, CDR1 is LNHDA and CDR2 is SQIVND (reference sequence). CDR3 in amino acids: CASSPSLGLFRGGELFF. CDR3 coding DNA: TGTGCCAGTAGTCCTTCTCTCGGGTTATTTCGAGGCGGGGAGCTGTTTTTT. Based on the CDR3 plus reference TRBV19 and TRBJ2-2, the full variable domain is DGGITQSPKYLFRKEGQNVTLSCEQNLNHDAMYWYRQDPGQGLRLIYYSQIVNDFQKGDIAEGYSVSREKKESFPLTVTSAQKNPTAFYLCASSPSLGLFRGGELFFGEGSRLTVL.

The chain is built from TRBV29-1 and TRBJ2-5; 8 bases match TRBD1. This CDR3 has 11 amino acids. J was trimmed by 4 bases and V by 8 bases; bases with no gene match: 3. Germline V gives CDR1 SQVTM, CDR2 ANQGSEA. CDR3 amino acids: CSMTGAETQYF. CDR3 DNA: TGCAGCATGACAGGGGCAGAGACCCAGTACTTC.

The rearrangement uses TRBV5-1 and TRBJ1-4; 7 positions agree with TRBD1. V shed 0 bases, J shed 8 bases, and the junction held 7 bases outside the gene matches. CDR1 and CDR2 from the germline V gene are SGHRS and YFSETQ. The CDR3 loop spans 15 amino acids. The CDR3 coding sequence is TGCGCCAGCAGCTTGGCCGTAGGGGGCAGAGAAAAACTGTTTTTT. Protein sequence: CASSLAVGGREKLFF.

The chain employs TRBV18 and TRBJ1-5; 7 nucleotides align to TRBD1. The CDR3 covers 16 residues. The ends lost 0 bases at V and 11 bases at J; junction bases unmatched: 13. Germline V gene data show CDR1 as KGHSH and CDR2 as LQKENI. The CDR3 spells CASSPPGQSLTGTQHF. DNA for the CDR3: TGTGCCAGCTCACCACCGGGACAGAGCCTGACGGGGACCCAGCATTTT.